This T cell receptor beta chain came from a study of blood T cell repertoires in COVID-19. Study background: Acute-phase and convalescent COVID-19 samples originated in the United States, Italy and Spain.

TCRdb's copy holds only in-frame clones and misses some; the assay was immunoSEQ multiplex PCR. Here the sample spans just under 250,000 clones, around 89% being singletons. The CDR3 spans 15 residues. V lost 5 bases and J lost 3; bases outside the gene matches: 7. CDR1 and CDR2 (germline): MDHEN, SYDVKM. Two consecutive negative NP/OP PCR tests, clearance, or resolved symptoms defined Cohort 3 recovery. The chain employs TRBV28 and TRBJ1-3, with 7 bases aligning to TRBD1. Source material: PBMCs or T cells enriched from blood (not recorded which). This TCR came from a woman between 25 and 40 years old who had recovered from COVID-19. CDR3 coding DNA: TGTGCCAGCAGTCCGAGACAGGGAGGTGGAAACACCATATATTTT. Amino acids: CASSPRQGGGNTIYF.